This T cell receptor beta chain stems from a study of T cell responses to AZD1222 COVID-19 vaccine (dated by TCRdb to the early 2020s). About the full investigation: TCR sequencing covered over 230 trial participants: 200 to 220 given two doses of AZD1222 and approximately 25 given two doses of MenACWY control vaccine. Trial participants were enrolled by age into subgroups of 18-55, 56-69 and 70-plus years, and about 150, 27 and 61 TCR-sequenced participants, respectively, were included in these subgroups. Study-wide findings and limitations: Epitopes outside the regions mutated in the B.1.351 and B.1.1.7 variants were reportedly recognized by nearly half of the unique spike-specific TCRs. No day 14 peak-response samples were available, so repertoires were characterized only after the peak T cell response. The whole spike protein was spanned by vaccine-associated CD4 TCRs, and dominant responses were seen in regions 160-218 and 743-854. In the small 56-69-year group, the increase in depth fell short of significance, most likely because of low power. Spike-specific TCR breadth and depth rose significantly after two AZD1222 doses compared with day 0 and with MenACWY recipients. Conclusions about previously exposed vaccinees are limited, since just a handful of AZD1222 recipients were seropositive for SARS-CoV-2 at baseline. Participants were mostly white British and included more females than males, and it was suggested by the authors that clonal diversity may have been underestimated.

To note about this clone: Its antigen is not yet known. Per-base quality was not reported, and no clone a single base away is much larger than it.

The V and J ends are trimmed by 0 bases and 2 bases, leaving 9 bases between them. The CDR3 sequence holds 16 residues, the cysteine and phenylalanine included. The sequence is cut down to CDR3 DNA, 48 bases in frame from base 1. Via the germline V gene, CDR1 is SGDLS and CDR2 YYNGEE. The time point tag for this specimen amounts to: about 28 days (+/-7) after the second vaccine dose. Because spike-specific TCR depth and breadth did not differ between the two schedules, AZD1222 recipients who got a second dose at roughly 4 weeks were pooled with those who got a second dose at roughly 12 weeks. Vaccinee samples were obtained from the UK trials COV001 and COV002, which included a single-blind randomized controlled phase 2/3 trial of AZD1222 (ChAdOx1 nCoV-19) in healthy adults. For TCRbeta chain sequencing, PBMC samples were collected from trial participants at day 0 and at day 28 after the second dose.

The CDR3 regions of human TCRbeta chains were analyzed by immunosequencing. Processing in the source paper ran as follows. Repertoire TCRs were matched against a reference library of SARS-CoV-2-specific TCRs generated with the MIRA antigen-specificity platform. Breadth was defined as the fraction of unique TCRs that were SARS-CoV-2-associated. Depth was defined as the fraction of total T cells that were SARS-CoV-2-associated. Each spike-specific TCR was assigned to its reactive spike region and to a CD4 or CD8 class using the MIRA data. Log10-transformed breadth and depth values were compared by one-way ANOVA with Sidak's multiple comparisons tests. TCRdb took over this immuneACCESS table, retaining in-frame rearrangements with V and J assigned. Such tables are incomplete; in checked studies, under half of the missing clones stem from an unresolved V gene, and the remainder is unexplained. D and trimming were read from the DNA, whereas the V and J calls and clone size are those reported in that table. The sample records about 130,000 clones, over 85% of which are singletons. Approximately 6.8% of the sample comes from the top ten.

The chain is encoded by TRBV9 joined to TRBJ1-6; no D gene can be assigned with confidence. The sequencing here drew on peripheral blood, taken 28 days after the second AZD1222 dose. The TCR sequence derives from an adult who received the AZD1222 COVID-19 vaccine. CDR3 sequence: CASSVALLPYNSPLHF. The sequenced DNA is TGTGCCAGCAGCGTAGCACTTCTTCCCTATAATTCACCCCTCCACTTT.